This entry features one T cell receptor beta chain sequence. The antigen is undetermined. The data were taken from a study of cytomegalovirus exposure and HLA in healthy donors. TCRdb's table, derived via immunoSEQ multiplex PCR, lists solely in-frame clones and lacks some. The data show 90,000 to 100,000 clones, approximately 93% seen once. The validation cohort, a group of over a hundred subjects, included the donors and was separate from the roughly 720-subject first cohort. The CDR3 runs to 16 residues. The germline V gene encodes CDR1 SGHRS and CDR2 YFSETQ. Trimming took 3 bases from V and 2 from J, leaving 16 bases between them. Whole-study findings and limits: In vitro experiments confirmed that a few CMV-associated chains were specific for CMV antigens. Usually a TCR sequence was rare, but some public TCRs were found in many donors. Published work reported that the classifier diagnosed cytomegalovirus status with high specificity and sensitivity.

The rearrangement links TRBV5-1 to TRBJ2-3, with D perhaps TRBD1 (6 bases). Material: PBMCs. The receptor's source is a woman aged 25 to 39 in good health and CMV-seropositive. CDR3 loop: CASSSPRQGNTDTQYF. The CDR3 DNA sequence: TGCGCCAGCAGCTCCCCGAGGCAGGGGAACACAGATACGCAGTATTTT.